This T cell receptor (beta chain) emerged from a study of CD8+ T cells in alopecia areata. Study findings and constraints: Among the top 100, expanded CD8+ clones were significantly decreased by tofacitinib, as was scalp clonality. Lesional scalp displayed greater clonality than normal scalp, most notably in alopecia totalis/universalis.

TCR sequencing used cDNA made by reverse transcription of extracted RNA. Generated by immunoSEQ multiplex PCR, the TCRdb table keeps only in-frame clones and is missing some. The sample has more than 150,000 clones, about half seen once; the top ten hold 10%. The CDR3 is 14 amino acids. The germline gives CDR1 SEHNR, CDR2 FQNEAQ (reference sequence). Between the trimmed V and J ends, which lost 5 bases and 2 bases, there was a span of 11 bases. Concerning this clone itself: Its specificity is not known.

The sample's treatment: oral pan-JAK inhibitor, 5-10 mg twice daily. Researchers gathered lesional scalp punch biopsies and peripheral blood from patients with alopecia areata. The specimen was CD8+ T cells sorted from blood, collected around week 54, from a patient treated with tofacitinib. The TCR comes from a human donor with alopecia areata. The J gene is TRBJ2-3, the V gene TRBV7-9; no clear D. The CDR3 is CASSPEYLTDTQYF. CDR3 in DNA: TGTGCCAGCAGCCCCGAGTACCTCACAGATACGCAGTATTTT.